This T cell receptor (beta chain) was sequenced for a study of cytomegalovirus exposure and HLA in healthy donors. Study-level points and caveats: It is likely that the observed cluster of highly shared sequence variants was a sequencing artifact. The majority of TCR sequences were rare, yet some public TCRs appeared in many donors. The productive fraction for most TCR beta V segments was about 90% or about 30% in an earlier analysis.

The CDR3 is made up of 13 amino acids. V shed 5 bases and J shed 5 bases, with 12 bases lying between them. CDR1 is SGHTA and CDR2 is FQGTGA in the germline V gene. Concerning this clone: Antigen specificity is unknown.

60 Vbeta and 13 Jbeta primers were used in PCR. Per the original methods: An analysis that came later counted 80 million or so unique TCR beta chains, approximately 12 million shared. Sequencing used immunoSEQ multiplex PCR; TCRdb keeps in-frame clones, though not all of them. V and J calls plus clone size are reproduced from that table; the DNA served to infer D and trimming. The sample consists of about 140,000 clones, over 60% of them appearing once. The receptor was derived from a female donor in good health and CMV-seronegative. V and J are TRBV7-3 and TRBJ1-1; D is uncertain. The specimen was PBMCs. The DNA of the CDR3 is TGTGCCAGCAGCACAACCCCGGGGACTGAAGCTTTCTTT. This encodes CASSTTPGTEAFF.